The 24 T cell receptor beta chains below were found in one sample sequenced in a study of shared clonotypes between healthy human individuals. The repertoire was sequenced with immunoSEQ multiplex PCR; TCRdb's copy has only in-frame clones and lacks some. Of millions of clones in the sample, around 95% were seen once. Sequenced sample: naive CD4+ T cells sorted from blood. The sample's subset: CD45RA+ positively selected. These TCRs come from a man aged 18 to 30 in good health.

The V and J genes are TRBV11-2 and TRBJ2-2, with 7 bases fitting TRBD1. Germline CDR1 is SGHAT and CDR2 is FQNNGV. The CDR3 covers 17 residues. With 2 bases clipped from V and 5 bases from J, the junction kept 11 bases outside the gene matches. CDR3 DNA sequence: TGTGCCAGCAGCTTATTTGACAGGGCCCTGGGTACCGGGGAGCTGTTTTTT. It codes for CASSLFDRALGTGELFF.

V gene TRBV29-1 combines with J gene TRBJ2-1, with 7 bases identical to TRBD2. This CDR3 has 14 amino acids. V dropped 6 bases and J dropped 0; count of bases not matched to a gene: 5. Per germline, CDR1 SQVTM and CDR2 ANQGSEA. CDR3 region: CSVKGLVSYNEQFF. The CDR3 DNA reads as TGCAGCGTAAAAGGACTAGTCTCCTACAATGAGCAGTTCTTC.

This chain joins TRBV29-1 and TRBJ1-2; possible D gene TRBD1, 5 bases. V was trimmed by 3 bases and J by 3 bases, leaving 14 bases between them. Germline V gene data show CDR1 as SQVTM and CDR2 as ANQGSEA. CDR3 length: 14 residues. The CDR3 here is CSVDRAGVDYGYTF. The DNA of the CDR3 is TGCAGCGTTGACAGGGCCGGGGTGGACTATGGCTACACCTTC.

The chain couples TRBV9 to TRBJ2-3; D perhaps matches TRBD1 (5 bases). CDR3 length: 16 amino acids. V lost 4 bases and J 2 bases, leaving 17 bases between the germline ends. Germline V lookup: CDR1 SGDLS, CDR2 YYNGEE. CDR3 bases: TGTGCCAGCAGCACCCGAGGACAATACCCCACAGATACGCAGTATTTT. Protein: CASSTRGQYPTDTQYF.

This chain joins TRBV29-1 and TRBJ1-1; D uncertain. Germline CDR1 SQVTM, CDR2 ANQGSEA. The CDR3 sequence is 11 residues long. V lost 7 bases and J 4 bases, leaving 10 bases between the germline ends. DNA of the CDR3: TGCAGCGCCCGAATGGTCACTGAAGCTTTCTTT. Protein sequence: CSARMVTEAFF.

The chain carries TRBV6-6 and TRBJ2-6, with D perhaps TRBD1 (5 bases). Trimming pared 5 bases from V and 1 base from J, leaving 9 bases between. This CDR3 is 15 amino acids long. Germline V gene sequence: CDR1 MNHNY, CDR2 SVGAGI (reference sequence). The CDR3 nucleotides are TGTGCCAGCAGTCACACAGGTTCTGGGGCCAACGTCCTGACTTTC. Its protein product is CASSHTGSGANVLTF.

The chain joins TRBV30 to TRBJ1-6; D remains unclear. Trimming removed 5 bases at V and 8 bases at J, with 10 bases between. The CDR3 runs to 12 residues. Germline V lookup: CDR1 GTSNPN, CDR2 SVGIG (reference sequence). CDR3 amino acids: CAWSEHDSPLHF. In DNA form, the CDR3 reads TGTGCCTGGTCCGAACATGATTCACCCCTCCACTTT.

This sequence joins TRBV11-2 and TRBJ1-2, with 9 bases lining up with TRBD1. The ends lost 4 bases at V and 9 bases at J; junction bases unmatched: 6. Germline V CDR1 and CDR2: SGHAT, FQNNGV. The CDR3 extends over 13 amino acids. CDR3 coding DNA: TGTGCCAGCAGCTCGGACAGGGGTGGGAGCTACACCTTC. This codes for CASSSDRGGSYTF.

J is TRBJ2-2 and V is TRBV7-9; D gene uncertain. Germline lookup yields CDR1 SEHNR and CDR2 FQNEAQ (reference sequence). The CDR3 spans 13 residues. V was clipped by 6 bases and J by 1 base, with 6 bases between them. CDR3 sequence reads: CASSRQNTGELFF. CDR3 nucleotides: TGTGCCAGCAGTCGACAGAACACCGGGGAGCTGTTTTTT.

V usage is TRBV5-1 and J usage is TRBJ2-5; no clear D gene. The V and J ends lost 1 base and 6 bases respectively, with 13 bases between them. CDR3 length: 14 amino acids. Germline V CDR1 and CDR2: SGHRS, YFSETQ. In nucleotides, the CDR3 is TGCGCCAGCAGCTTGACTGGCCCCCCGCAGACCCAGTACTTC. It codes for CASSLTGPPQTQYF.

The chain joins TRBV30 to TRBJ2-3; perhaps TRBD1 as D (5 bases). The CDR3 consists of 14 residues. Germline V gene sequence: CDR1 GTSNPN, CDR2 SVGIG (reference sequence). Trimming shortened V by 0 bases and J by 4 bases, and 11 bases separated the two germline ends. The CDR3 DNA is TGTGCCTGGAGTGTCTCCCCAGGGTCAGATACGCAGTATTTT. Protein product: CAWSVSPGSDTQYF.

This sequence joins TRBV9 and TRBJ2-3, with no clear D. V was clipped by 3 bases and J by 6 bases, with 14 bases between them. Germline CDR1 is SGDLS and CDR2 is YYNGEE. The CDR3 contains 14 residues. The CDR3 loop reads CASSADPLPDTQYF. In DNA, the CDR3 is TGTGCCAGCAGCGCGGACCCTCTACCGGATACGCAGTATTTT. The full variable domain, in which reference TRBV9 and TRBJ2-3 provide the parts outside the CDR3, is DSGVTQTPKHLITATGQRVTLRCSPRSGDLSVYWYQQSLDQGLQFLIQYYNGEERAKGNILERFSAQQFPDLHSELNLSSLELGDSALYFCASSADPLPDTQYFGPGTRLTVL.

This chain joins TRBV28 and TRBJ2-7; D possibly corresponds to TRBD1 (6 bases). Trimming removed 8 bases at V and 2 bases at J, with 10 bases between. The CDR3 has 12 residues. Germline V CDR1 and CDR2: MDHEN, SYDVKM. For the CDR3, the DNA is TGTGCCAGCTGGACAGCCCCCTACGAGCAGTACTTC. Translated: CASWTAPYEQYF.

This chain joins TRBV6-1 and TRBJ1-2; D gene uncertain. Per germline, CDR1 MNHNS and CDR2 SASEGT. This CDR3 contains 13 residues. Trimming pared 0 bases from V and 7 bases from J, leaving 9 bases between. In DNA form, the CDR3 reads TGTGCCAGCAGTGAAGCCTGGTCGTCTGGCTACACCTTC. This sequence encodes CASSEAWSSGYTF.

The chain uses TRBV28 and TRBJ2-7; TRBD2 matches 10 bases. The CDR3 is made up of 14 amino acids. Germline assignment: CDR1 MDHEN and CDR2 SYDVKM. The V segment lost 4 bases and the J segment 2 bases; nucleotides outside the gene matches: 2. CDR3 nucleotides: TGTGCCAGCAGTTATAGCGGGGGGACCTACGAGCAGTACTTC. Its translation is CASSYSGGTYEQYF.

The CDR3 region is CASSLSGTAMYNEQFF. The CDR3 region has the DNA TGCGCCAGCAGCTTGTCGGGGACAGCGATGTACAATGAGCAGTTCTTC. The chain carries TRBV5-1 and TRBJ2-1; 7 bases are a match to TRBD1. This CDR3 comprises 16 residues. Trimming removed 1 base from V and 4 bases from J; junction bases left unmatched: 8. CDR1 is SGHRS and CDR2 is YFSETQ in the germline V gene.

The V call is TRBV7-2, the J call TRBJ1-2; perhaps TRBD1 as D (5 bases). V was pared by 5 bases and J by 8 bases, with 18 bases between. The germline V gene has CDR1 SGHTA and CDR2 FQGNSA. The CDR3 is 14 amino acids. Here the CDR3 reads CASSGRGASWGYTF. DNA of the CDR3: TGTGCCAGCAGCGGGAGGGGAGCTTCTTGGGGCTACACCTTC.

The CDR3 is CSASTETDWYSNQPQHF. The CDR3, as DNA: TGCAGCGCATCGACGGAGACGGACTGGTATAGCAATCAGCCCCAGCATTTT. This chain connects TRBV29-1 to TRBJ1-5; D unclear. In germline, CDR1 is SQVTM, CDR2 ANQGSEA. V lost 7 bases and J lost 0, with 22 bases in between. This CDR3 contains 17 residues.

This clone occurred once. This chain connects TRBV2 to TRBJ1-1; D is perhaps TRBD1 (6 bases). From germline, CDR1 is SNHLY and CDR2 FYNNEI. The V end was cut by 8 bases, the J end by 6 bases, with 19 bases between. The CDR3 is 14 residues long. CDR3 protein: CASPDRSERAEAFF. The CDR3 DNA follows: TGTGCCAGCCCCGACAGGTCCGAGAGGGCTGAAGCTTTCTTT. Complete variable domain (other parts from reference TRBV2 and TRBJ1-1): EPEVTQTPSHQVTQMGQEVILRCVPISNHLYFYWYRQILGQKVEFLVSFYNNEISEKSEIFDDQFSVERPDGSNFTLKIRSTKLEDSAMYFCASPDRSERAEAFFGQGTRLTVV.

The chain couples TRBV2 to TRBJ2-5; D unclear. CDR1 and CDR2 (germline): SNHLY, FYNNEI. This CDR3 is 14 amino acids long. The V gene lost 2 bases and the J gene lost 2 bases, with 9 bases spanning the gap. The CDR3 DNA is TGTGCCAGCAGTGAAATAAGGAGTCAAGAGACCCAGTACTTC. Translated, it gives CASSEIRSQETQYF.

The CDR3 region is CASSLDGLLKETQYF. CDR3 DNA: TGTGCCAGCAGCTTAGATGGACTCCTGAAAGAGACCCAGTACTTC. This chain uses TRBV7-2 with TRBJ2-5; D is perhaps TRBD2 (5 bases). The CDR3 loop spans 15 amino acids. Deletions cut 1 base from V and 3 bases from J, with 12 bases between. The germline gives CDR1 SGHTA, CDR2 FQGNSA.

The V call is TRBV27, the J call TRBJ2-2; 7 bases match TRBD2. This CDR3 contains 15 residues. The germline V gene has CDR1 MNHEY and CDR2 SMNVEV (reference sequence). The trim removed 10 bases at V and 4 bases at J, leaving 12 bases unmatched. The CDR3 spells CATSSSGRFTGELFF. In DNA form, the CDR3 reads TGTGCCACCAGCTCGTCCGGGAGGTTCACCGGGGAGCTGTTTTTT.

This sequence joins TRBV4-1 and TRBJ1-4; D is unresolved. Germline CDR1 is MGHRA and CDR2 is YSYEKL. This CDR3 is built from 14 residues. Trimming left V 0 bases short and J 10 bases short, with 12 bases between. The CDR3 DNA is TGCGCCAGCAGCCAAGAAGGCACAGTACCAAAACTGTTTTTT. This translates into CASSQEGTVPKLFF.

The V call is TRBV19, the J call TRBJ1-1; 7 nucleotides agree with TRBD1. The CDR3 totals 15 residues. V shed 4 bases, J shed 0 bases, and the junction held 5 bases outside the gene matches. The germline gives CDR1 LNHDA, CDR2 SQIVND (reference sequence). CDR3 amino acids: CASSRGQIMNTEAFF. The DNA for the CDR3 is TGTGCCAGTAGTAGGGGACAGATCATGAACACTGAAGCTTTCTTT.